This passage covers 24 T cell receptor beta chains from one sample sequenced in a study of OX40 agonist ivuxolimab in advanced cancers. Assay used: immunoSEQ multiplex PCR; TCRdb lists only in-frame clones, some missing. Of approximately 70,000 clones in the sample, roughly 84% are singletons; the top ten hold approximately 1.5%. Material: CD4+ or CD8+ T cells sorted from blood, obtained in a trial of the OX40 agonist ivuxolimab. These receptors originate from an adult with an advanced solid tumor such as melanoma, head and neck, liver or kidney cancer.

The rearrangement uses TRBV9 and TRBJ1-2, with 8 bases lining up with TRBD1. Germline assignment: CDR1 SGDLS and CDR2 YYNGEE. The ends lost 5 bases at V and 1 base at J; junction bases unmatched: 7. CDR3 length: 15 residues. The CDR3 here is CASSTGTGFNYGYTF. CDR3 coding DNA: TGTGCCAGCAGTACCGGGACAGGCTTTAACTATGGCTACACCTTC.

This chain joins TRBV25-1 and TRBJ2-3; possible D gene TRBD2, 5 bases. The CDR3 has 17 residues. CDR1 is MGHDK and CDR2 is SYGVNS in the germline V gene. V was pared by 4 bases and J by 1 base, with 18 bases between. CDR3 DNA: TGTGCCAGCAGTGGAGACTACATAGGGTTTCGCACAGATACGCAGTATTTT. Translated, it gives CASSGDYIGFRTDTQYF.

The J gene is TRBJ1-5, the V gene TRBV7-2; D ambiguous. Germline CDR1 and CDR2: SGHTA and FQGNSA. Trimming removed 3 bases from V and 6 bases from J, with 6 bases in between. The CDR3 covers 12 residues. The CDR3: CASSFNTQPQHF. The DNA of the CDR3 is TGTGCCAGCAGCTTCAATACTCAGCCCCAGCATTTT.

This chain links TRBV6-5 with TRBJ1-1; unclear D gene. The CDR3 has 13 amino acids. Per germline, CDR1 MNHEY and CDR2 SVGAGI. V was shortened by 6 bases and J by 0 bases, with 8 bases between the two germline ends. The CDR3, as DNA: TGTGCCAGCAGCCGAACAATGAACACTGAAGCTTTCTTT. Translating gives CASSRTMNTEAFF.

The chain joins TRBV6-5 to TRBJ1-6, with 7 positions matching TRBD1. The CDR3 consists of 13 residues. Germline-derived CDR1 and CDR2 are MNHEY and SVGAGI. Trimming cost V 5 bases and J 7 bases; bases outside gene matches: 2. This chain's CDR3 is CASSDRVNSPLHF. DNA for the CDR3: TGTGCCAGCAGTGACAGGGTGAATTCACCCCTCCACTTT.

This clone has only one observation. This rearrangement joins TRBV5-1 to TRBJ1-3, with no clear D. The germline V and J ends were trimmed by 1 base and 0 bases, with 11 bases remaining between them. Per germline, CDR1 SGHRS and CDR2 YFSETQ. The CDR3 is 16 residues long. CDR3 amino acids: CASSLISSSSGNTIYF. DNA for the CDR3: TGCGCCAGCAGCTTGATATCCAGTTCCTCTGGAAACACCATATATTTT. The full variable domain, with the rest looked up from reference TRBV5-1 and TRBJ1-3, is KAGVTQTPRYLIKTRGQQVTLSCSPISGHRSVSWYQQTPGQGLQFLFEYFSETQRNKGNFPGRFSGRQFSNSRSEMNVSTLELGDSALYLCASSLISSSSGNTIYFGEGSWLTVV.

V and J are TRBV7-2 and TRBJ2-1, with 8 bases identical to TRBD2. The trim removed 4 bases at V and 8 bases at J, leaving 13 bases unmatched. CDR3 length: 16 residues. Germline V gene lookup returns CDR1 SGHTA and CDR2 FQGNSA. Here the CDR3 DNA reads TGTGCCAGCAGCTCAACAGCGGGGGCCCCCAGGGATGAGCAGTTCTTC. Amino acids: CASSSTAGAPRDEQFF.

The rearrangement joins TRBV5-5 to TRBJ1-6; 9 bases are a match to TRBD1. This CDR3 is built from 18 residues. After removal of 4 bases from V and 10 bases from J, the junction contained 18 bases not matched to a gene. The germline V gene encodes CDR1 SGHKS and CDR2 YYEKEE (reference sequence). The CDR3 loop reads CASSRIFRDRVVESPLHF. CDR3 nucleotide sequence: TGTGCCAGCAGCCGAATTTTCCGGGACAGGGTAGTTGAATCACCCCTCCACTTT. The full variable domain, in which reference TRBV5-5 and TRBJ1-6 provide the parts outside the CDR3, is DAGVTQSPTHLIKTRGQQVTLRCSPISGHKSVSWYQQVLGQGPQFIFQYYEKEERGRGNFPDRFSARQFPNYSSELNVNALLLGDSALYLCASSRIFRDRVVESPLHFGNGTRLTVT.

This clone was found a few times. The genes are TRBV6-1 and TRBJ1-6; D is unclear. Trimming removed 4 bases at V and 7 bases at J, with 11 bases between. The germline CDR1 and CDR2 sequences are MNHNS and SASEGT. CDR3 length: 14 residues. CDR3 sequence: CASSGRSLNSPLHF. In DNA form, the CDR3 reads TGTGCCAGCAGTGGGCGGAGCTTAAATTCACCCCTCCACTTT.

This CDR3 reads CASSSTGGETNEKLFF. The CDR3 bases are TGTGCCAGCTCATCGACAGGGGGCGAAACTAATGAAAAACTGTTTTTT. The chain carries TRBV18 and TRBJ1-4, with 10 bases matching TRBD1. The CDR3 extends over 16 amino acids. With V trimmed by 5 bases and J by 1 base, 4 bases remained unmatched. The germline gives CDR1 KGHSH, CDR2 LQKENI.

The CDR3 region is CASSSWGLAGGLEQYF. In nucleotides, the CDR3 is TGTGCCAGCAGCTCGTGGGGGCTAGCGGGGGGACTGGAGCAGTACTTC. The chain is built from TRBV11-2 and TRBJ2-7; TRBD2 matches 11 bases. Losses at the gene ends were 4 bases for V and 7 bases for J; bases not matched to a gene: 12. The CDR3 extends over 16 amino acids. Germline values: CDR1 SGHAT, CDR2 FQNNGV.

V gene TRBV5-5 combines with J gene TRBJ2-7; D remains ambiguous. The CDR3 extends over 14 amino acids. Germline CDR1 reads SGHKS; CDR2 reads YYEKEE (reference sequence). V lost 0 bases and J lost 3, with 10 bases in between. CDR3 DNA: TGTGCCAGCAGCTTGGGGAGAGAAAACTACGAGCAGTACTTC. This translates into CASSLGRENYEQYF.

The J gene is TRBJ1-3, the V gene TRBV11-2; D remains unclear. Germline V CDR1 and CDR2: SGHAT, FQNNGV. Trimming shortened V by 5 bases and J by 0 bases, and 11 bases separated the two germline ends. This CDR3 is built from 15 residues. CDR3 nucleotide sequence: TGTGCCAGCAGCGCTCCCCAGACCTCTGGAAACACCATATATTTT. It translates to CASSAPQTSGNTIYF.

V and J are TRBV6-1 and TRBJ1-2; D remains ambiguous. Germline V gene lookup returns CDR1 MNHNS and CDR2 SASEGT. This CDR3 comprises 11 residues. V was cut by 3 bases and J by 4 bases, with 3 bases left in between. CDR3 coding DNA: TGTGCCAGCAGTGAGCTCTATGGCTACACCTTC. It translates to CASSELYGYTF.

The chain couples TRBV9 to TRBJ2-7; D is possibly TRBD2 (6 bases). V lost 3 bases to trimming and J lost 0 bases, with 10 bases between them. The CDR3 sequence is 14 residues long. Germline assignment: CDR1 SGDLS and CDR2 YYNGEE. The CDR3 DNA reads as TGTGCCAGCAGCGCCGGGGGTTTCTCCTACGAGCAGTACTTC. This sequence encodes CASSAGGFSYEQYF.

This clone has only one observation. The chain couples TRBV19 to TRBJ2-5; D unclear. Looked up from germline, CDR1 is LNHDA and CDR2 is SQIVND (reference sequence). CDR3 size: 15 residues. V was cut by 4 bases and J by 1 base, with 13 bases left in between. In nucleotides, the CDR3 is TGTGCCAGTAGTAAAGGGTTGGGGATCCAAGAGACCCAGTACTTC. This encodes CASSKGLGIQETQYF.

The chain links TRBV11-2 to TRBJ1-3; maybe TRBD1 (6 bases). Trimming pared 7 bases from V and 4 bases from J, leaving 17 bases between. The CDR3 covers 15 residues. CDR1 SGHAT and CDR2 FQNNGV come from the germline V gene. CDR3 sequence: CASTILGGSGNTIYF. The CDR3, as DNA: TGTGCCAGCACCATCTTAGGGGGTTCGGGAAACACCATATATTTT.

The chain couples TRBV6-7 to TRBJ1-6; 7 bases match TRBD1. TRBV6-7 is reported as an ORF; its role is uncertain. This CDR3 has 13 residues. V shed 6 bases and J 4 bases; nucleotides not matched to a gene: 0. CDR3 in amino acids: CASRQGYNSPLHF. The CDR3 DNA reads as TGTGCCAGCAGACAGGGGTATAATTCACCCCTCCACTTT.

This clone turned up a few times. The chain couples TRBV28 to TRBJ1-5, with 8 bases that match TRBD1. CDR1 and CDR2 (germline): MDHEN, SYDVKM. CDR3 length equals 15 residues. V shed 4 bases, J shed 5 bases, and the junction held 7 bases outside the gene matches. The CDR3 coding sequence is TGTGCCAGCAGTTCAAGACAGGGGTGGGATCAGCCCCAGCATTTT. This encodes CASSSRQGWDQPQHF. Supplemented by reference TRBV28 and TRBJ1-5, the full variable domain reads DVKVTQSSRYLVKRTGEKVFLECVQDMDHENMFWYRQDPGLGLRLIYFSYDVKMKEKGDIPEGYSVSREKKERFSLILESASTNQTSMYLCASSSRQGWDQPQHFGDGTRLSIL.

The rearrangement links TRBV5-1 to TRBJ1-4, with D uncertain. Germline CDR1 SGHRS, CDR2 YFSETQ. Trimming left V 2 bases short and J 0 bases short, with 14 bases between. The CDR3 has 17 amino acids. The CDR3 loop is CASSLQSRLATNEKLFF. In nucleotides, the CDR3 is TGCGCCAGCAGCTTACAATCCCGCCTTGCAACTAATGAAAAACTGTTTTTT.

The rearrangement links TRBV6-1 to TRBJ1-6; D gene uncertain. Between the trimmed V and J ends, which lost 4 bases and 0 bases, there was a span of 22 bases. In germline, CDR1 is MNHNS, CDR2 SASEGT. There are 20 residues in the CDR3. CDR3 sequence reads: CASSVYGKQSLLSYNSPLHF. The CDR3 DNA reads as TGTGCCAGCAGTGTTTACGGAAAACAGAGTCTTCTCTCCTATAATTCACCCCTCCACTTT.

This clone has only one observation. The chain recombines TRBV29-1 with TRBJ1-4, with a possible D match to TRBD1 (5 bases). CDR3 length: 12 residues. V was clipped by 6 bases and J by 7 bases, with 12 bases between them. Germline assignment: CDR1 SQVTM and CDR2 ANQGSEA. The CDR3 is CSVSHGGEKLFF. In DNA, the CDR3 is TGCAGCGTGAGTCATGGGGGTGAAAAACTGTTTTTT.

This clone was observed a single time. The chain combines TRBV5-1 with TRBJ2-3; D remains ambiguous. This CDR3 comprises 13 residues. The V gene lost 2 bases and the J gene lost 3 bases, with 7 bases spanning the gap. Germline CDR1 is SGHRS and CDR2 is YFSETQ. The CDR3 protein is CASSFDRTDTQYF. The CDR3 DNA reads TGCGCCAGCAGCTTCGACCGGACAGATACGCAGTATTTT.

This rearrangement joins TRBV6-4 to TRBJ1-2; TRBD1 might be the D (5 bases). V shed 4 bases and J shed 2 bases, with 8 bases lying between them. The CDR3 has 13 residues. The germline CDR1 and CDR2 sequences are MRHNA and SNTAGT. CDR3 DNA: TGTGCCAGCAGTGCCGGGACCAACTATGGCTACACCTTC. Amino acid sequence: CASSAGTNYGYTF.